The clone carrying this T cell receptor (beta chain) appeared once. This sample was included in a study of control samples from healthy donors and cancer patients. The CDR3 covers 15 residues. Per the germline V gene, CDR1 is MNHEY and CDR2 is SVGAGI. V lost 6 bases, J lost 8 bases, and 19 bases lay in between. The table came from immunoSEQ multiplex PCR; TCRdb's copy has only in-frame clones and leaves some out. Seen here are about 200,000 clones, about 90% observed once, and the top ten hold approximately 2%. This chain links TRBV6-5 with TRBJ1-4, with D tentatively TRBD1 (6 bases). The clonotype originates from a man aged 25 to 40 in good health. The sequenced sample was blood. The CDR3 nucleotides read TGTGCCAGCAGCGAGGGCTGGGGGGCAGGGGAAAAACTGTTTTTT. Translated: CASSEGWGAGEKLFF.